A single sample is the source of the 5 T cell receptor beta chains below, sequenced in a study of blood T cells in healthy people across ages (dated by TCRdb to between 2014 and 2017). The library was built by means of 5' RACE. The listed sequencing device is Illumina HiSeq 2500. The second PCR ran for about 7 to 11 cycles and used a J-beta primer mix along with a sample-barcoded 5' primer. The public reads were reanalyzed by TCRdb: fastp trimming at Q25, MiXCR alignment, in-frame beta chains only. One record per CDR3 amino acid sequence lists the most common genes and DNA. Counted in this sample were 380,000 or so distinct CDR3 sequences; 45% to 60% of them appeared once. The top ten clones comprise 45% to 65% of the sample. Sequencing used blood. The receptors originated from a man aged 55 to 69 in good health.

CDR3 protein: CASSLGTSGRLSTDTQYF. The DNA for the CDR3 is TGTGCCAGCAGCTTAGGGACTAGCGGGAGGCTTAGCACAGATACGCAGTATTTT. The chain uses TRBV7-2 and TRBJ2-3, with TRBD2 matching over 14 bases. V shed 1 base, J shed 0 bases, and the junction held 3 bases outside the gene matches. The CDR3 is 18 amino acids. Germline CDR1 SGHTA, CDR2 FQGNSA. Together with reference TRBV7-2 and TRBJ2-3, the CDR3 gives the full variable domain: GAGVSQSPSNKVTEKGKDVELRCDPISGHTALYWYRQSLGQGLEFLIYFQGNSAPDKSGLPSDRFSAERTGGSVSTLTIQRTQQEDSAVYLCASSLGTSGRLSTDTQYFGPGTRLTVL.

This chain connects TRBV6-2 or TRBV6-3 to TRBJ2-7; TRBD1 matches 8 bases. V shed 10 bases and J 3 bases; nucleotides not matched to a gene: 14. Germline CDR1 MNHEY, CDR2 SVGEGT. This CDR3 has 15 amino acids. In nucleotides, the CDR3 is TGTGCCACCGTTTCCACTGGGACAGGCGTCTACGAGCAGTACTTC. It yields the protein CATVSTGTGVYEQYF.

This CDR3 reads CSARAPTDQETQYF. The DNA for the CDR3 is TGCAGTGCTAGAGCACCTACAGACCAAGAGACCCAGTACTTC. The genes are TRBV20-1 and TRBJ2-5; no reliable D call. This CDR3 comprises 14 residues. The germline CDR1 and CDR2 sequences are DFQATT and SNEGSKA (reference sequence). Trimming stripped 1 base from V and 0 bases from J, with 9 bases between.

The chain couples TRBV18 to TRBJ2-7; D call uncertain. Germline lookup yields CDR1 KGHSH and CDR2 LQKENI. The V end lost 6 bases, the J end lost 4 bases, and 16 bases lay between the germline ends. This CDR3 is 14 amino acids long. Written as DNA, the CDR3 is TGTGCCAGCTCCGGATCCCAGGTTACATACGAGCAGTACTTC. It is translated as CASSGSQVTYEQYF.

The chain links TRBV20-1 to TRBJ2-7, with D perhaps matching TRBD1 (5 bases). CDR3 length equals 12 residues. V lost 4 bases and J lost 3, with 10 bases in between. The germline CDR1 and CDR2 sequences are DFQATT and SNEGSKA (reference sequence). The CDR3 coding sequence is TGCAGTGCTACGGACACCTACTACGAGCAGTACTTC. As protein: CSATDTYYEQYF.